A single sample gave rise to the 26 T cell receptor beta chains below, sequenced in a study of PD-1 blockade in mismatch repair-deficient tumors. Method: immunoSEQ multiplex PCR; TCRdb's copy keeps in-frame clones and lacks some. There are roughly 16,000 clones in the sample; about four fifths occur only once, and about a sixth lies in the top ten. Sequences were derived from PBMCs, sampled before pembrolizumab treatment. The receptors were gathered from an adult with mismatch repair-deficient cancer.

This clone has a handful of counts. The genes are TRBV4-1 and TRBJ1-5; 7 bases fit TRBD1. The CDR3 spans 17 residues. The junction had 18 bases not matched to a gene; V was cut back by 6 bases and J by 7 bases. Germline CDR1 and CDR2: MGHRA and YSYEKL. The CDR3 nucleotides read TGCGCCAGCAGTCAGACGACGACAGGGCTGCAGTCCCAGCCCCAGCATTTT. Residues: CASSQTTTGLQSQPQHF.

This clone was observed a few times. The chain has TRBV6-1 and TRBJ2-3; TRBD2 aligns across 12 bases. CDR1 and CDR2 from the germline V gene are MNHNS and SASEGT. The J segment lost 4 bases and the V segment lost 2 bases, leaving 1 base of the junction unmatched. There are 15 residues in the CDR3. CDR3 protein: CASSELAGGPDTQYF. The CDR3 DNA reads TGTGCCAGCAGTGAACTAGCGGGAGGGCCAGATACGCAGTATTTT.

The chain couples TRBV4-3 to TRBJ2-5, with TRBD1 matching 10 bases. With 1 base clipped from V and 4 bases from J, the junction kept 6 bases outside the gene matches. This CDR3 region has 16 residues. CDR1 and CDR2 (germline): LGHNA, YSLEER. The CDR3 protein is CASSQGATGGAETQYF. The CDR3 DNA follows: TGCGCCAGCAGCCAAGGAGCGACAGGGGGCGCAGAGACCCAGTACTTC.

V gene TRBV27 combines with J gene TRBJ2-3; 13 bases fit TRBD2. The V and J ends lost 5 bases and 2 bases, in that order; junction bases with no gene match: 4. The CDR3 has 16 residues. Germline V CDR1 and CDR2: MNHEY, SMNVEV (reference sequence). CDR3 amino acids: CASSPGLAGYTDTQYF. Here the CDR3 DNA reads TGTGCCAGCAGTCCGGGACTAGCGGGGTACACAGATACGCAGTATTTT.

The chain has TRBV4-1 and TRBJ2-3, with 7 positions matching TRBD2. After removal of 0 bases from V and 0 bases from J, the junction contained 6 bases not matched to a gene. The CDR3 contains 17 residues. Per germline, CDR1 MGHRA and CDR2 YSYEKL. CDR3 sequence reads: CASSQDWGGRSTDTQYF. The CDR3 DNA sequence: TGCGCCAGCAGCCAAGATTGGGGGGGTAGAAGCACAGATACGCAGTATTTT.

The chain couples TRBV6-5 to TRBJ1-2; no clear D gene. Looked up from germline, CDR1 is MNHEY and CDR2 is SVGAGI. The CDR3 spans 13 residues. V gave up 0 bases and J gave up 6 bases, with 8 bases separating them. The CDR3 loop reads CASSYSRVDGYTF. CDR3 in DNA: TGTGCCAGCAGTTACTCGAGGGTGGATGGCTACACCTTC.

The chain is built from TRBV13 and TRBJ1-2; D remains unclear. V was clipped by 1 base and J by 4 bases, with 10 bases between them. CDR1 and CDR2 (germline): PRHDT, FYEKMQ (reference sequence). CDR3 size: 14 residues. The chain's CDR3 is CASSLEADVYGYTF. As DNA, the CDR3 is TGTGCCAGCAGCTTAGAGGCGGACGTCTATGGCTACACCTTC.

The chain links TRBV4-1 to TRBJ1-2; D unresolved. This CDR3 has 13 amino acids. The germline V gene has CDR1 MGHRA and CDR2 YSYEKL. V was shortened by 1 base and J by 8 bases, with 11 bases between the two germline ends. CDR3 nucleotides: TGCGCCAGCAGCCAAGCCCCAAGAAGCGGCTACACCTTC. This codes for CASSQAPRSGYTF.

This clone was observed a single time. The genes are TRBV27 and TRBJ2-7, with a tentative D call TRBD1 (7 bases). Trimming removed 7 bases from V and 4 bases from J, with 17 bases in between. The CDR3 extends over 14 amino acids. CDR1 is MNHEY and CDR2 is SMNVEV in the germline V gene (reference sequence). CDR3 in amino acids: CASKAAGQFYEQYF. Here the CDR3 DNA reads TGTGCCAGCAAGGCGGCGGGACAGTTTTACGAGCAGTACTTC.

The chain links TRBV5-1 to TRBJ2-1; possibly TRBD1 or TRBD2 for D (5 bases each). This CDR3 is built from 15 residues. CDR1 and CDR2 (germline): SGHRS, YFSETQ. V was clipped by 4 bases and J by 7 bases, with 18 bases between them. The CDR3 DNA is TGCGCCAGCAGCCCGACTACTATCCCAGGGAATGAGCAGTTCTTC. Residues: CASSPTTIPGNEQFF.

The rearrangement joins TRBV29-1 to TRBJ2-2; no clear D. The germline V and J ends were trimmed by 1 base and 4 bases, with 10 bases remaining between them. Germline CDR1 SQVTM, CDR2 ANQGSEA. The CDR3 spans 14 residues. The CDR3 loop is CSVEVGDPTGELFF. The CDR3 coding sequence is TGCAGCGTTGAAGTCGGAGACCCCACCGGGGAGCTGTTTTTT.

The chain has TRBV29-1 and TRBJ1-2, with D uncertain. This CDR3 contains 11 residues. Germline loops: CDR1 SQVTM, CDR2 ANQGSEA. The germline V and J ends were trimmed by 3 bases and 5 bases, with 7 bases remaining between them. CDR3 amino acids: CSVDSGYGYTF. The CDR3 region has the DNA TGCAGCGTTGATTCCGGTTATGGCTACACCTTC.

The rearrangement uses TRBV7-9 and TRBJ2-7; TRBD2 matches at 8 bases. Trimming removed 3 bases from V and 3 bases from J; junction bases left unmatched: 7. Germline CDR1 SEHNR, CDR2 FQNEAQ (reference sequence). The CDR3 has 15 residues. The CDR3 reads CASSFWTSIHYEQYF. The CDR3 DNA reads TGTGCCAGCAGCTTCTGGACTAGCATCCACTACGAGCAGTACTTC.

The CDR3 protein is CASSEPGSSKNIQYF. CDR3 DNA sequence: TGTGCCAGCAGCGAACCGGGGTCTTCCAAAAACATTCAGTACTTC. V and J are TRBV5-5 and TRBJ2-4; D perhaps matches TRBD2 (5 bases). There are 15 residues in the CDR3. Trimming pared 4 bases from V and 2 bases from J, leaving 13 bases between. Germline loops: CDR1 SGHKS, CDR2 YYEKEE (reference sequence).

The chain employs TRBV28 and TRBJ2-7; 7 nucleotides agree with TRBD2. The CDR3 consists of 15 residues. CDR1 is MDHEN, CDR2 SYDVKM, per germline. The V gene end was trimmed by 3 bases and the J gene end by 3 bases; junction bases not matched to a gene: 8. DNA of the CDR3: TGTGCCAGCAGTTTTGTGGGGGGGAACTTCTACGAGCAGTACTTC. This gives the protein CASSFVGGNFYEQYF.

The chain combines TRBV28 with TRBJ2-6, with TRBD1 matching over 7 bases. V was pared by 2 bases and J by 2 bases, with 3 bases of the junction left unmatched. Germline CDR1 reads MDHEN; CDR2 reads SYDVKM. The CDR3 loop spans 16 amino acids. The CDR3 protein is CASSLADRAGANVLTF. The CDR3 DNA is TGTGCCAGCAGTTTAGCTGACAGGGCTGGGGCCAACGTCCTGACTTTC.

The chain carries TRBV27 and TRBJ2-1, with 10 bases matching TRBD2. CDR1 and CDR2 from the germline V gene are MNHEY and SMNVEV (reference sequence). The CDR3 covers 16 residues. Unmatched junction bases numbered 10, after V lost 4 bases and J lost 7 bases. CDR3 residues: CASSSPLAGARNEQFF. CDR3 coding DNA: TGTGCCAGCAGTTCCCCCCTAGCGGGAGCTAGAAATGAGCAGTTCTTC.

V gene TRBV5-5 combines with J gene TRBJ2-3, with 8 bases lining up with TRBD2. V gave up 2 bases and J gave up 5 bases; unmatched junction bases: 7. Germline V gene sequence: CDR1 SGHKS, CDR2 YYEKEE (reference sequence). The CDR3 consists of 15 residues. The CDR3 DNA reads as TGTGCCAGCAGCTTTCGCGTTAGCGGGGAAGATACGCAGTATTTT. Protein: CASSFRVSGEDTQYF.

The chain uses TRBV10-3 and TRBJ2-3; 7 positions agree with TRBD1. Germline trimming cut 6 bases from V and 1 base from J; bases unmatched to any gene: 7. From germline, CDR1 is ENHRY and CDR2 SYGVKD. The CDR3 covers 15 residues. CDR3 amino acids: CAISQGVIGTDTQYF. CDR3 bases: TGTGCCATCAGCCAGGGGGTAATAGGCACAGATACGCAGTATTTT.

V and J are TRBV6-5 and TRBJ1-2, with a weak D call TRBD1 (5 bases). Trimming removed 5 bases at V and 1 base at J, with 11 bases between. CDR3 size: 14 residues. Germline CDR1 and CDR2: MNHEY and SVGAGI. The CDR3 coding sequence is TGTGCCAGCAGTAAGACAGACGTTAACTATGGCTACACCTTC. Protein product: CASSKTDVNYGYTF.

V usage is TRBV4-1 and J usage is TRBJ1-3; D unresolved. The V and J ends lost 4 bases and 0 bases respectively, with 22 bases between them. CDR3 length: 19 amino acids. The germline V gene has CDR1 MGHRA and CDR2 YSYEKL. The CDR3 sequence: CASSLSRAGTIRSGNTIYF. The DNA of the CDR3 is TGCGCCAGCAGCCTATCGAGGGCAGGAACTATTCGCTCTGGAAACACCATATATTTT.

The chain combines TRBV10-3 with TRBJ1-2, with a tentative D call TRBD1 (5 bases). V lost 0 bases, J lost 3 bases, and 17 bases lay in between. The germline V gene has CDR1 ENHRY and CDR2 SYGVKD. The length of the CDR3 is 17 residues. The CDR3 region has the DNA TGTGCCATCAGTGAGTCGAAGCTCGGGGCTGAACACTATGGCTACACCTTC. It yields the protein CAISESKLGAEHYGYTF.

The chain couples TRBV7-9 to TRBJ2-1, with D perhaps matching TRBD1 or TRBD2 (6 bases each). Germline-derived CDR1 and CDR2 are SEHNR and FQNEAQ (reference sequence). Trimming removed 4 bases from V and 2 bases from J, with 15 bases in between. The CDR3 consists of 16 residues. CDR3 nucleotides: TGTGCCAGCAGCTCGCCGGCCGGGGGCACCTACAATGAGCAGTTCTTC. Translation gives CASSSPAGGTYNEQFF.

This chain connects TRBV5-4 to TRBJ2-3; D unclear. This CDR3 is 16 amino acids long. The ends were cut back, 1 base at V and 2 bases at J, with 14 bases in the middle. Germline V gene data show CDR1 as SGHNT and CDR2 as YYREEE (reference sequence). CDR3 nucleotides: TGTGCCAGCAGCTTGAATAGGGCGCCTGTCACAGATACGCAGTATTTT. Residues: CASSLNRAPVTDTQYF.

The chain uses TRBV10-3 and TRBJ2-5; 10 nucleotides match TRBD2. Losses at the gene ends were 3 bases for V and 6 bases for J; bases not matched to a gene: 4. This CDR3 has 14 amino acids. Germline CDR1 and CDR2: ENHRY and SYGVKD. The DNA of the CDR3 is TGTGCCATCAGTGACACTAGCGGGAAACAGACCCAGTACTTC. Translating it yields CAISDTSGKQTQYF.

The chain uses TRBV5-5 and TRBJ2-3, with D possibly being TRBD1 (6 bases). Germline V gene sequence: CDR1 SGHKS, CDR2 YYEKEE (reference sequence). This CDR3 contains 14 residues. Trimming pared 3 bases from V and 3 bases from J, leaving 11 bases between. In DNA, the CDR3 is TGTGCCAGCAGCTCGACAGGTTCGACAGATACGCAGTATTTT. As protein: CASSSTGSTDTQYF.